One T cell receptor (beta chain) is described in this entry. A single base separates this from a much larger clone, so it may be a read error. The sample comes from a study of T-cell memory formation after mild COVID-19. The CDR3 runs 14 residues. The junction had 3 bases not matched to a gene; V was cut back by 5 bases and J by 3 bases. The V gene's germline CDR1 is SGHVS and CDR2 FQNEAQ. TCRdb passed the 5' RACE reads through MiXCR, listing each CDR3 protein once. Seen here are 550,000 to 650,000 distinct CDR3 sequences, approximately 15% observed once, and the top ten hold roughly 7.7%. The sample was PBMCs or a T cell subset sorted from them (not recorded which). This chain links TRBV7-8 with TRBJ1-5; 8 bases map to TRBD1. This TCR was recovered from an adult woman who had mild COVID-19 (a few samples of this study predate the infection). Cell type and time point are not known. CDR3 DNA sequence: TGTGCCAGCAGCCAGGACAGGGTCAATCAGCCCCAGCATTTT. Translating gives CASSQDRVNQPQHF.